This record covers a single T cell receptor beta chain. This entry belongs to a study of blood T cell repertoires in COVID-19. Method: immunoSEQ multiplex PCR; TCRdb's copy keeps in-frame clones and lacks some. In the table there are 200,000 to 300,000 clones, more than 80% of which are singletons. The CDR3 is 16 residues long. CDR1 SGHTA and CDR2 FQGNSA come from the germline V gene. The J segment lost 6 bases and the V segment lost 0 bases, leaving 4 bases of the junction unmatched. The chain has TRBV7-2 and TRBJ2-1, with 11 bases fitting TRBD2. The sequence came from a woman aged 40 to 50 with acute or convalescent COVID-19. The sample taken for sequencing was peripheral blood. CDR3 loop: CASSLAGLAGGNEQFF. CDR3 in DNA: TGTGCCAGCAGCTTAGCGGGGCTAGCGGGGGGCAATGAGCAGTTCTTC.